These 7 T cell receptor beta chains share one sample of origin, sequenced in a study of molecular identifiers for immune sequencing clone quantification. A single record per CDR3 protein comes from TCRdb applying MiXCR to the PCR reads. Of 40,000 to 45,000 distinct CDR3 sequences listed, 15% to 20% are singletons. The specimen was naive CD8+ T cells from blood, with Jurkat cell RNA spiked in. Subset here: FACS-sorted CD8+CD4-CCR7+CD45RA+ naive T cells. Receptor source: a human donor in good health. Some libraries in this study had Jurkat cell RNA spiked in.

This clonotype was recorded at least ten times. This chain uses TRBV19 with TRBJ2-3; D is undetermined. From germline, CDR1 is LNHDA and CDR2 SQIVND (reference sequence). Trimming removed 5 bases at V and 6 bases at J, with 9 bases between. This CDR3 region has 12 residues. Written as DNA, the CDR3 is TGTGCCAGTAGTGGGCTAGGGGATACGCAGTATTTT. This encodes CASSGLGDTQYF.

This clonotype was observed many times. The chain couples TRBV6-1 to TRBJ1-1; no reliable D call. The CDR3 loop spans 12 amino acids. The ends were cut back, 5 bases at V and 1 base at J, with 5 bases in the middle. CDR1 and CDR2 (germline): MNHNS, SASEGT. Here the CDR3 reads CASSRGNTEAFF. The CDR3 nucleotides are TGTGCCAGCAGTCGAGGGAACACTGAAGCTTTCTTT.

This clonotype appeared many times. The chain combines TRBV7-8 with TRBJ2-1; D ambiguous. Per germline, CDR1 SGHVS and CDR2 FQNEAQ. This CDR3 region has 14 residues. The V end lost 4 bases, the J end lost 2 bases, and 9 bases lay between the germline ends. The DNA for the CDR3 is TGTGCCAGCAGCTGGCAAACCGCCTACAATGAGCAGTTCTTC. This codes for CASSWQTAYNEQFF.

In this sample, this clonotype turned up many times. CDR3 loop: CASSPQTVPYEQYF. Here the CDR3 DNA reads TGTGCCAGCAGTCCCCAGACAGTTCCCTACGAGCAGTACTTC. V usage is TRBV27 and J usage is TRBJ2-7; D perhaps matches TRBD1 (5 bases). The CDR3 totals 14 residues. V was cut by 5 bases and J by 2 bases, with 13 bases left in between. The germline gives CDR1 MNHEY, CDR2 SMNVEV (reference sequence).

Ten or more counts support this clonotype. The rearrangement links TRBV29-1 to TRBJ1-1, with no clear D. The CDR3 extends over 12 amino acids. The germline CDR1 and CDR2 sequences are SQVTM and ANQGSEA. V lost 5 bases to trimming and J lost 1 base, with 8 bases between them. This chain's CDR3 is CSVWEQNTEAFF. The CDR3 DNA sequence: TGCAGCGTTTGGGAACAGAACACTGAAGCTTTCTTT.

This clonotype was counted ten times or more. V usage is TRBV5-4 and J usage is TRBJ1-5, with a tentative D call TRBD1 (6 bases). V shed 7 bases and J shed 2 bases, with 22 bases lying between them. This CDR3 has 17 amino acids. In germline, CDR1 is SGHNT, CDR2 YYREEE (reference sequence). The CDR3 sequence: CASPDDPGERGNQPQHF. The CDR3, as DNA: TGTGCCAGCCCAGATGATCCAGGGGAACGGGGCAATCAGCCCCAGCATTTT.

The chain is built from TRBV7-8 and TRBJ2-1; 10 bases match TRBD1. Germline-derived CDR1 and CDR2 are SGHVS and FQNEAQ. The junction had 8 bases not matched to a gene; V was cut back by 4 bases and J by 2 bases. The CDR3 extends over 17 amino acids. The CDR3 DNA sequence: TGTGCCAGCAGCTCGGGGCCGGACAGGGGGACCTACAATGAGCAGTTCTTC. It specifies CASSSGPDRGTYNEQFF. The full variable domain, completed using reference TRBV7-8 and TRBJ2-1, is GAGVSQSPRYKVAKRGQDVALRCDPISGHVSLFWYQQALGQGPEFLTYFQNEAQLDKSGLPSDRFFAERPEGSVSTLKIQRTQQEDSAVYLCASSSGPDRGTYNEQFFGPGTRLTVL.